This T cell receptor (beta chain) was identified in a study of cytomegalovirus exposure and HLA in healthy donors. Study results and limitations: Cytomegalovirus-associated status was assigned to approximately 160 TCR beta chains.

Germline lookup yields CDR1 MNHEY and CDR2 SMNVEV (reference sequence). V was shortened by 5 bases and J by 11 bases, with 24 bases between the two germline ends. The CDR3 has 15 residues. TCRdb keeps only in-frame clones here, not all; method: immunoSEQ multiplex PCR. The sample has approximately 200,000 clones; over 80% are singletons. Only one count was recorded for this clone. Its specificity is unknown. Sequenced material: PBMCs. The receptor comes from a woman aged 18-29 years in good health and CMV-seronegative. The chain has TRBV27 and TRBJ1-2; D ambiguous. The CDR3 nucleotides are TGTGCCAGCAGTCCCAGCGGGCCGGTTCTATTCATGTACACCTTC. Protein: CASSPSGPVLFMYTF.